The 17 T cell receptor beta chains below come from one sample, sequenced in a study of cytomegalovirus exposure and HLA in healthy donors. The table came from immunoSEQ multiplex PCR; TCRdb's copy has only in-frame clones and leaves some out. The data show 85,000 to 90,000 clones, with 95% to 98% seen just once and 0.6% to 0.95% held by the top ten. Input material: PBMCs. The receptors come from a man aged 18 to 30 in good health and CMV-seronegative.

J is TRBJ2-7 and V is TRBV30, with D possibly TRBD2 on 6 matching bases. Trimming took off 2 bases at V and 7 bases at J, with 18 bases between the two ends. Germline loops: CDR1 GTSNPN, CDR2 SVGIG (reference sequence). The CDR3 is 14 amino acids. CDR3 sequence (DNA): TGTGCCTGGAGTACAGGCGGGGTCAGCGGGGAGCAGTACTTC. The encoded protein is CAWSTGGVSGEQYF.

The chain combines TRBV6-1 with TRBJ1-5, with 10 bases that match TRBD1. The germline CDR1 and CDR2 sequences are MNHNS and SASEGT. V gave up 2 bases and J gave up 2 bases; unmatched junction bases: 9. CDR3 size: 18 residues. The CDR3 loop reads CASSENFRDRGGNQPQHF. The CDR3 DNA reads TGTGCCAGCAGTGAAAACTTCCGGGACAGGGGAGGCAATCAGCCCCAGCATTTT.

The chain carries TRBV4-3 and TRBJ2-6; tentatively, D is TRBD2 (6 bases). Looked up from germline, CDR1 is LGHNA and CDR2 is YSLEER. The CDR3 has 17 residues. V lost 3 bases and J 1 base, leaving 13 bases between the germline ends. The CDR3 DNA reads TGCGCCAGCAGCCAGGGCGGTAGCGGATCTGGGGCCAACGTCCTGACTTTC. Translation: CASSQGGSGSGANVLTF.

The J gene is TRBJ1-1, the V gene TRBV30, with D unclear. Per the germline V gene, CDR1 is GTSNPN and CDR2 is SVGIG (reference sequence). The CDR3 contains 14 residues. Trimming removed 1 base from V and 5 bases from J, with 14 bases in between. The CDR3 sequence: CAWSAVGKRTEAFF. For the CDR3, the DNA is TGTGCCTGGAGTGCGGTGGGTAAGAGGACTGAAGCTTTCTTT.

The table lists this clone with a count of one. The V call is TRBV9, the J call TRBJ2-3; 7 bases align to TRBD2. The CDR3 totals 15 residues. CDR1 is SGDLS and CDR2 is YYNGEE in the germline V gene. V lost 3 bases and J lost 3; bases outside the gene matches: 7. CDR3 protein: CASSAGLVATDTQYF. The DNA for the CDR3 is TGTGCCAGCAGCGCTGGACTAGTGGCGACAGATACGCAGTATTTT. The whole variable domain, remainder taken from reference TRBV9 and TRBJ2-3, is DSGVTQTPKHLITATGQRVTLRCSPRSGDLSVYWYQQSLDQGLQFLIQYYNGEERAKGNILERFSAQQFPDLHSELNLSSLELGDSALYFCASSAGLVATDTQYFGPGTRLTVL.

V usage is TRBV7-9 and J usage is TRBJ2-7; TRBD2 might be the D (5 bases). Per the germline V gene, CDR1 is SEHNR and CDR2 is FQNEAQ (reference sequence). This CDR3 has 15 amino acids. Between the trimmed V and J ends, which lost 1 base and 0 bases, there was a span of 10 bases. CDR3 residues: CASSLGWESSYEQYV. The CDR3 bases are TGTGCCAGCAGCTTAGGTTGGGAGTCCTCCTACGAGCAGTACGTC.

The J gene is TRBJ1-5, the V gene TRBV18, with a tentative D call TRBD1 (5 bases). Looked up from germline, CDR1 is KGHSH and CDR2 is LQKENI. The CDR3 contains 16 residues. V was clipped by 1 base and J by 0 bases, with 10 bases between them. CDR3 region: CASSPQDMHSNQPQHF. CDR3 DNA sequence: TGTGCCAGCTCACCACAGGACATGCATAGCAATCAGCCCCAGCATTTT. The whole variable domain, filled in from reference TRBV18 and TRBJ1-5, reads NAGVMQNPRHLVRRRGQEARLRCSPMKGHSHVYWYRQLPEEGLKFMVYLQKENIIDESGMPKERFSAEFPKEGPSILRIQQVVRGDSAAYFCASSPQDMHSNQPQHFGDGTRLSIL.

The chain carries TRBV9 and TRBJ2-2; TRBD2 matches 14 bases. J gave up 3 bases and V 4 bases, and 8 bases lay outside the gene matches. Germline lookup yields CDR1 SGDLS and CDR2 YYNGEE. This CDR3 region has 18 residues. CDR3 nucleotide sequence: TGTGCCAGCAGCCTCCGACTAGCGGGAGGGCCGTACACCGGGGAGCTGTTTTTT. Translation gives CASSLRLAGGPYTGELFF.

The chain is built from TRBV5-1 and TRBJ2-2; 12 positions match TRBD2. Germline V CDR1 and CDR2: SGHRS, YFSETQ. V shed 0 bases and J 7 bases; nucleotides not matched to a gene: 10. This CDR3 has 18 amino acids. This chain's CDR3 is CASSLAYTGTSGFGELFF. CDR3 coding DNA: TGCGCCAGCAGCTTGGCCTATACCGGGACTAGCGGGTTCGGGGAGCTGTTTTTT.

This clone was seen more than once but under ten times. This chain joins TRBV6-1 and TRBJ2-3; 8 nucleotides match TRBD1. Trimming at V came to 8 bases and at J to 2 bases, leaving 6 bases not matched to a gene. The CDR3 totals 14 residues. Germline lookup yields CDR1 MNHNS and CDR2 SASEGT. The CDR3 loop is CASSLQGDTDTQYF. As DNA, the CDR3 is TGTGCCAGCTCTTTACAGGGGGACACAGATACGCAGTATTTT.

This chain uses TRBV12-5 with TRBJ1-5; 9 nucleotides line up with TRBD1. The trim removed 7 bases at V and 7 bases at J, leaving 11 bases unmatched. Germline V CDR1 and CDR2: LGHNT, FRNRAP. The CDR3 contains 15 residues. CDR3 sequence reads: CASAPGQGQGQPQHF. The CDR3 bases are TGTGCTAGTGCCCCAGGTCAGGGACAGGGCCAGCCCCAGCATTTT. The full variable domain, rest sourced from reference TRBV12-5 and TRBJ1-5, is DARVTQTPRHKVTEMGQEVTMRCQPILGHNTVFWYRQTMMQGLELLAYFRNRAPLDDSGMPKDRFSAEMPDATLATLKIQPSEPRDSAVYFCASAPGQGQGQPQHFGDGTRLSIL.

This chain links TRBV18 with TRBJ2-1, with 7 bases lining up with TRBD2. The germline V gene has CDR1 KGHSH and CDR2 LQKENI. With V trimmed by 3 bases and J by 3 bases, 11 bases remained unmatched. This CDR3 is built from 17 residues. This chain's CDR3 is CASSPPLKPGGYNEQFF. In nucleotides, the CDR3 is TGTGCCAGCTCACCCCCTTTAAAGCCGGGAGGCTACAATGAGCAGTTCTTC. The complete variable domain, with remaining parts taken from reference TRBV18 and TRBJ2-1, reads NAGVMQNPRHLVRRRGQEARLRCSPMKGHSHVYWYRQLPEEGLKFMVYLQKENIIDESGMPKERFSAEFPKEGPSILRIQQVVRGDSAAYFCASSPPLKPGGYNEQFFGPGTRLTVL.

The chain combines TRBV10-2 with TRBJ2-7; D possibly corresponds to TRBD2 (6 bases). The ends were cut back, 7 bases at V and 6 bases at J, with 13 bases in the middle. CDR1 and CDR2 (germline): WSHSY, SAAADI. The CDR3 has 12 amino acids. The CDR3 sequence: CASKEGKGEQYF. The DNA of the CDR3 is TGCGCCAGCAAGGAGGGGAAGGGCGAGCAGTACTTC.

V gene TRBV19 combines with J gene TRBJ2-3; D perhaps matches TRBD1 (8 bases). Between the trimmed V and J ends, which lost 3 bases and 1 base, there was a span of 14 bases. The CDR3 sequence is 16 residues long. Germline V CDR1 and CDR2: LNHDA, SQIVND (reference sequence). CDR3 protein: CASSMSTGGGTDTQYF. The CDR3 DNA is TGTGCCAGTAGTATGTCCACAGGGGGGGGCACAGATACGCAGTATTTT.

As DNA, the CDR3 is TGTGCCAGCAGTTACTCGAGACAGGGGGCCTACGAGCAGTACTTC. It specifies CASSYSRQGAYEQYF. The genes are TRBV6-5 and TRBJ2-7, with 9 bases that match TRBD1. V lost 0 bases, J lost 2 bases, and 2 bases stayed unmatched. CDR1 and CDR2 (germline): MNHEY, SVGAGI. The CDR3 is 15 residues long.

This chain uses TRBV28 with TRBJ2-2; 10 bases align to TRBD2. CDR1 and CDR2 (germline): MDHEN, SYDVKM. The CDR3 contains 16 residues. V was clipped by 5 bases and J by 6 bases; unmatched bases: 9. For the CDR3, the DNA is TGTGCCAGCAGTGCCGAGCGGGAGGGCCGCCCCGGGGAGCTGTTTTTT. Translated: CASSAEREGRPGELFF.

The chain is built from TRBV30 and TRBJ2-1; 10 bases line up with TRBD2. The junction had 13 bases not matched to a gene; V was cut back by 5 bases and J by 9 bases. Germline values: CDR1 GTSNPN, CDR2 SVGIG (reference sequence). This CDR3 has 15 amino acids. CDR3 protein: CAWEPGIAGGGEQFF. CDR3 bases: TGTGCCTGGGAGCCCGGAATAGCGGGAGGTGGTGAGCAGTTCTTC.